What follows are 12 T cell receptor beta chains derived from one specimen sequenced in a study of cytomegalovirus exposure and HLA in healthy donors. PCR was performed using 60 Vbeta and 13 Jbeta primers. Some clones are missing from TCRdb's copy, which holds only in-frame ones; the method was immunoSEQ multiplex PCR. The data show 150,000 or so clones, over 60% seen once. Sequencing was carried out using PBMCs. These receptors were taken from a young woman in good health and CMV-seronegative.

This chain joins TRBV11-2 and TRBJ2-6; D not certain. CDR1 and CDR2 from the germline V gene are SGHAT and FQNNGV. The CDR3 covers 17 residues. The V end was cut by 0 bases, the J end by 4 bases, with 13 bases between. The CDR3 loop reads CASSLDYQRRGANVLTF. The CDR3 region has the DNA TGTGCCAGCAGCTTAGATTACCAGCGTCGAGGGGCCAACGTCCTGACTTTC.

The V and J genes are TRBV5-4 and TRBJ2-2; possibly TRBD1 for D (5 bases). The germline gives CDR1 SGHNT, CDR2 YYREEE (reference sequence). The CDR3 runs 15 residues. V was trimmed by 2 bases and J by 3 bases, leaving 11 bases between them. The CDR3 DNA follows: TGTGCCAGCAGCTTCGGTGCAGGGCACACCGGGGAGCTGTTTTTT. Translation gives CASSFGAGHTGELFF.

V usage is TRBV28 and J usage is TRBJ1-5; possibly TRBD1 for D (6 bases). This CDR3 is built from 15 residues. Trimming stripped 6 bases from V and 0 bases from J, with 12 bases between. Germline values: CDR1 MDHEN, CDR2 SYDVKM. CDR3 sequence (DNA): TGTGCCAGCAGCCCACAGGGTTATAGCAATCAGCCCCAGCATTTT. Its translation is CASSPQGYSNQPQHF.

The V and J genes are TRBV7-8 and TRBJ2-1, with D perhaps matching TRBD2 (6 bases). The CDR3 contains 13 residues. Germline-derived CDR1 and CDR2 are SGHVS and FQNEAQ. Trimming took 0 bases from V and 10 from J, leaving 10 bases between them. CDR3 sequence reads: CASSLADYGEQFF. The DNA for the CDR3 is TGTGCCAGCAGCTTAGCGGACTACGGGGAGCAGTTCTTC.

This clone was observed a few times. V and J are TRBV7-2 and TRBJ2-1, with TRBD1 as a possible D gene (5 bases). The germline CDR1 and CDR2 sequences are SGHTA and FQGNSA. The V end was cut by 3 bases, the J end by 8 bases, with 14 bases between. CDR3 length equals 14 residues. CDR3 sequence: CASSLPGKGDEQFF. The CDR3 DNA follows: TGTGCCAGCAGCTTGCCAGGGAAAGGCGATGAGCAGTTCTTC.

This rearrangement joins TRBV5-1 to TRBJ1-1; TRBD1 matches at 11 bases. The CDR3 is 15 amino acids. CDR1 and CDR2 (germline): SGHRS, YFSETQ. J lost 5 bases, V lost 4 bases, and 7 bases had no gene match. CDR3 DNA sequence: TGCGCCAGCAGCCCCGGGACAGGGGGTGTTACTGAAGCTTTCTTT. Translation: CASSPGTGGVTEAFF.

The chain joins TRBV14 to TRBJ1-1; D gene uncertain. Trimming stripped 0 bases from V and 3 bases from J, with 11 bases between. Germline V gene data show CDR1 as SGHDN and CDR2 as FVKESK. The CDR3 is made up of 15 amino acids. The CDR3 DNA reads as TGTGCCAGCAGCCAAGATATCGCGGCAGACACTGAAGCTTTCTTT. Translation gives CASSQDIAADTEAFF.

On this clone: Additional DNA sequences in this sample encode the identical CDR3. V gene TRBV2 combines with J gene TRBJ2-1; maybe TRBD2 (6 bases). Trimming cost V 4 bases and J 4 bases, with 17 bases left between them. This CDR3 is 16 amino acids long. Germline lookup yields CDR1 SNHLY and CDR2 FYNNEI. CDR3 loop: CASSGLLARDYNEQFF. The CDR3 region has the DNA TGTGCCAGCAGTGGGTTGCTAGCGCGGGATTACAATGAGCAGTTCTTC.

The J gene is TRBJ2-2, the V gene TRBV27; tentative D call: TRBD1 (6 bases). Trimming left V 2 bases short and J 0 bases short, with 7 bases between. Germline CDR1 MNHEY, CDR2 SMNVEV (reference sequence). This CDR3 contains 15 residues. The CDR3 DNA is TGTGCCAGCAGTTTAAGGGGGTCGAACACCGGGGAGCTGTTTTTT. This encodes CASSLRGSNTGELFF.

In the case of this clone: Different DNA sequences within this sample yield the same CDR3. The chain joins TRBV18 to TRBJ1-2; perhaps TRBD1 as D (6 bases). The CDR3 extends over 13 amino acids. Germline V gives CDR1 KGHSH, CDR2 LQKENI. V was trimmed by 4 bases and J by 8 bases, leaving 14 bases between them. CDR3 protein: CASSQDRVRGYTF. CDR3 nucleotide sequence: TGTGCCAGCTCACAGGACAGAGTCAGGGGCTACACCTTC.

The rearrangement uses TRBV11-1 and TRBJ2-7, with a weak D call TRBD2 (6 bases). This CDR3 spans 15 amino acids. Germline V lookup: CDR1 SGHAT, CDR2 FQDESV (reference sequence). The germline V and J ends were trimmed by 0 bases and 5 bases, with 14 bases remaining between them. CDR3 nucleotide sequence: TGTGCCAGCAGCTTAGCCCTTACCGGGACTGACGAGCAGTACTTC. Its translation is CASSLALTGTDEQYF. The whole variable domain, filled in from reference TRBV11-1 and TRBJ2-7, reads EAEVAQSPRYKITEKSQAVAFWCDPISGHATLYWYRQILGQGPELLVQFQDESVVDDSQLPKDRFSAERLKGVDSTLKIQPAELGDSAMYLCASSLALTGTDEQYFGPGTRLTVT.

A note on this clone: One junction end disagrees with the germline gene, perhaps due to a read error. CDR3: CASSPRLAGTYNEQFF. In nucleotides, the CDR3 is TGTGCCAGCTCTCCACGACTAGCGGGGACTTACAATGAGCAGTTCTTC. The genes are TRBV18 and TRBJ2-1, with 11 nucleotides matching TRBD2. Per the germline V gene, CDR1 is KGHSH and CDR2 is LQKENI. The length of the CDR3 is 16 residues.